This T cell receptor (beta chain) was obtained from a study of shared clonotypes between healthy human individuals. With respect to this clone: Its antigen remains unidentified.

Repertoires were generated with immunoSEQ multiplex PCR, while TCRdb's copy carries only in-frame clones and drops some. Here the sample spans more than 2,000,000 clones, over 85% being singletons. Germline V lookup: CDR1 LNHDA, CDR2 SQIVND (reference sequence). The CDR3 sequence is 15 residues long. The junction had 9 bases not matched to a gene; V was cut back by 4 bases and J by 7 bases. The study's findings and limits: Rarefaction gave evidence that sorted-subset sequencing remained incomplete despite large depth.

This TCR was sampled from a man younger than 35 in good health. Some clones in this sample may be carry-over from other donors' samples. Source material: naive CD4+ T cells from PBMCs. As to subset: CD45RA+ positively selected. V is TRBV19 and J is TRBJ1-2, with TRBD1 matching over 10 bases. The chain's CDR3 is CASSNRQGAEAGYTF. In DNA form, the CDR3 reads TGTGCCAGTAGTAACAGACAGGGGGCAGAAGCTGGCTACACCTTC.